A selection of T cell receptor beta chains follows, all from one sample in a study of a mutant IDH1 vaccine in newly diagnosed glioma. Assay used: immunoSEQ multiplex PCR; TCRdb lists only in-frame clones, some missing. The table has tens of thousands of clones, 60% to 80% seen once. No antigens are known for them. The sequences come from PBMCs, collected from a glioma patient whose treatment included an IDH1 peptide vaccine. The receptors originated from a man in his fifties with glioma. The CDR3 runs from the conserved cysteine through the conserved F or W.

V: TRBV5-6
J: TRBJ2-7
CDR3: CASTLFWGQGSYEQYF

V: TRBV7-2
J: TRBJ1-1
CDR3: CASSPDRGHWNTEAFF

V: TRBV6-6
J: TRBJ1-2
CDR3: CASSYYSRDYTF

V: TRBV6-6
J: TRBJ1-5
CDR3: CASSHRRQPQHF

V: TRBV6-1
J: TRBJ1-1
CDR3: CASSTRTVNTEAFF

V: TRBV7-2
J: TRBJ2-7
CDR3: CASSPEGGYEQYF

V: TRBV5-4
J: TRBJ2-7
CDR3: CASSPPRSGSPYEQYF

V: TRBV16
J: TRBJ1-1
CDR3: CASSQSWDRGRGEAFF

V: TRBV30
J: TRBJ1-4
CDR3: CAWSVNEKLFF

V: TRBV4-1
J: TRBJ1-2
CDR3: CASSQERGQGYGYTF

V: TRBV19
J: TRBJ2-7
CDR3: CASSIPGTGNYEQYF

V: TRBV6-5
J: TRBJ1-2
CDR3: CASSFAANYGYTF

V: TRBV7-9
J: TRBJ1-1
CDR3: CASTNRQGGNTEAFF

V: TRBV5-8
J: TRBJ1-5
CDR3: CASSPAGTLNYQPQHF

V: TRBV14
J: TRBJ1-1
CDR3: CASSPHRDTEAFF

V: TRBV9
J: TRBJ2-1
CDR3: CASSVRLGNEQFF

V: TRBV4-3
J: TRBJ2-5
CDR3: CASSPGLAGGRGETQYF

V: TRBV27
J: TRBJ2-1
CDR3: CASRRRENEQFF

V: TRBV2
J: TRBJ1-1
CDR3: CASSPTIGDTEAFF

V: TRBV2
J: TRBJ1-5
CDR3: CASKGSGNQPQHF

V: TRBV30
J: TRBJ2-3
CDR3: CAWSAWDSTQYF

V: TRBV6-1
J: TRBJ2-7
CDR3: CASSEVAREPYEQYF

V: TRBV18
J: TRBJ1-2
CDR3: CASSPMGQGANGYTF

V: TRBV7-2
J: TRBJ2-7
CDR3: CASRPRDGGRNEQYF

V: TRBV19
J: TRBJ1-1
CDR3: CASSYRVDAFF